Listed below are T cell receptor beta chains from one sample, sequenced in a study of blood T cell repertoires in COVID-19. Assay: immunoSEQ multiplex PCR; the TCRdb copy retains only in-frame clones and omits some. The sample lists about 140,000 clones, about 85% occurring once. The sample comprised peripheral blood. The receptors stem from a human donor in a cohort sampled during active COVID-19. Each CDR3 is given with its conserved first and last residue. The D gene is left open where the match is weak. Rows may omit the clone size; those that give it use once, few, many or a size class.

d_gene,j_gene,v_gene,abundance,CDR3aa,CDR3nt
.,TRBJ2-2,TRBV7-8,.,CASSLQGGGRTGELFF,TGTGCCAGCAGCTTGCAGGGGGGAGGAAGGACCGGGGAGCTGTTTTTT
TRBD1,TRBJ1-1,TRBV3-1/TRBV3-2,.,CASSQGGLTGAPMNTEAFF,TGTGCCAGCAGCCAAGGAGGGTTGACAGGGGCCCCGATGAACACTGAAGCTTTCTTT
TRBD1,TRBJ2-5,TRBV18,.,CASSPPGGPETQYF,TGTGCCAGCTCACCTCCAGGGGGACCTGAGACCCAGTACTTC
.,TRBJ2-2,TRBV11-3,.,CASSSVLTGELFF,TGTGCCAGCAGCTCGGTCCTCACCGGGGAGCTGTTTTTT
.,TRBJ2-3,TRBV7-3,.,CASSFPSTDTQYF,TGTGCCAGCAGCTTCCCTAGCACAGATACGCAGTATTTT
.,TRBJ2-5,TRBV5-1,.,CASSTEGTQYF,TGCGCCAGCTCAACCGAGGGGACCCAGTACTTC
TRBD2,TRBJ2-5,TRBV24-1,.,CATSITSGRAWGETQYF,TGTGCCACCAGTATTACTAGCGGGAGGGCCTGGGGGGAGACCCAGTACTTC
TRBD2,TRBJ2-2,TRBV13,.,CASSPERPLAGNSGELFF,TGTGCCAGCAGCCCTGAACGGCCACTAGCGGGAAACTCCGGGGAGCTGTTTTTT
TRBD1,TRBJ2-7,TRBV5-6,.,CASSWDRGNSYEQYF,TGTGCCAGCAGCTGGGACAGGGGGAACTCCTACGAGCAGTACTTC
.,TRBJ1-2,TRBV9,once,CASSARSGTNYGYTF,TGTGCCAGCAGCGCCCGGTCGGGGACAAACTATGGCTACACCTTC
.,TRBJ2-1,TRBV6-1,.,CASSEGWGRRSNEQFF,TGTGCCAGCAGTGAAGGGTGGGGCAGACGGAGCAATGAGCAGTTCTTC
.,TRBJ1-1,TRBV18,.,CASSPSQNTEAFF,TGTGCCAGCTCACCGAGCCAGAACACTGAAGCTTTCTTT
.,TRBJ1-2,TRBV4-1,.,CASSQRDIEFTAYGYTF,TGCGCCAGCAGCCAACGGGACATCGAATTTACCGCCTATGGCTACACCTTC
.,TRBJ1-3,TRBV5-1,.,CASSEFGSGNTIYF,TGCGCCAGCAGCGAATTCGGCTCTGGAAACACCATATATTTT
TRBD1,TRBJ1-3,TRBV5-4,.,CASSLQGAGNTIYF,TGTGCCAGCAGCTTACAGGGGGCTGGAAACACCATATATTTT
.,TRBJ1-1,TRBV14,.,CASSQPTPGDEAFF,TGTGCCAGCAGCCAGCCTACTCCGGGGGACGAAGCTTTCTTT
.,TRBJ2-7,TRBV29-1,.,CSVVSGGGDEQYF,TGCAGCGTTGTCAGCGGCGGAGGAGACGAGCAGTACTTC
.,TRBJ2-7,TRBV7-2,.,CASSSDDIYEQYF,TGTGCCAGCAGCTCAGATGACATCTACGAGCAGTACTTC
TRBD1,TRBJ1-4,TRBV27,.,CASRGQVGGEKLFF,TGTGCCAGCAGGGGACAGGTGGGCGGTGAAAAACTGTTTTTT
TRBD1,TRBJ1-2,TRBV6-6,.,CASSYDRAQGYTF,TGTGCCAGCAGTTACGACAGGGCTCAAGGCTACACCTTC
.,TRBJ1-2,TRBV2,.,CASGSQGNLVDGYTF,TGTGCCAGCGGGTCTCAGGGGAACTTAGTAGATGGCTACACCTTC
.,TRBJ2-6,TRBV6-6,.,CASSPRLLSSGANVLTF,TGTGCCAGCAGTCCTAGACTTTTGAGCTCTGGGGCCAACGTCCTGACTTTC
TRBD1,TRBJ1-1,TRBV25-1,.,CASSESLGTGGTEAFF,TGTGCCAGCAGTGAATCTCTCGGGACAGGGGGCACTGAAGCTTTCTTT
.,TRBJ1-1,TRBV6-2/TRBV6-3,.,CASSYPPGSHTEAFF,TGTGCCAGCAGTTACCCCCCAGGGTCCCACACTGAAGCTTTCTTT
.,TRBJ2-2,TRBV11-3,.,CASSSSGELFF,TGTGCCAGCAGCTCATCCGGGGAGCTGTTTTTT
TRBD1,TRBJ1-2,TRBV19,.,CASRNRGEGGYTF,TGTGCCAGTAGGAACAGGGGCGAAGGAGGCTACACCTTC
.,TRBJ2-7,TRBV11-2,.,CASSLGALSSYEQYF,TGTGCCAGCAGCTTAGGGGCACTGTCCTCCTACGAGCAGTACTTC
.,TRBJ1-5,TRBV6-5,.,CASSYSGGGRNQPQHF,TGTGCCAGCAGTTACTCGGGAGGGGGACGCAATCAGCCCCAGCATTTT
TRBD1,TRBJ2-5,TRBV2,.,CASSRDSQETQYF,TGTGCCAGCAGCCGGGACAGCCAAGAGACCCAGTACTTC
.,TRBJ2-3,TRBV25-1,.,CASSRDTDTQYF,TGTGCCAGCAGCAGGGACACAGATACGCAGTATTTT
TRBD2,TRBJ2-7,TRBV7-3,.,CASSLSSGSSYEQYF,TGTGCCAGCAGCTTAAGTAGCGGGAGTTCCTACGAGCAGTACTTC
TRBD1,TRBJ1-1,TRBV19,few,CASRDRVNTEAFF,TGTGCCAGTAGGGACAGGGTGAACACTGAAGCTTTCTTT
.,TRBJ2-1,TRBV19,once,CASSVRIYNEQFF,TGTGCCAGTAGTGTCAGGATTTACAATGAGCAGTTCTTC
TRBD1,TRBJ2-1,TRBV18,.,CASSPGQQYNEQFF,TGTGCCAGCTCACCGGGACAGCAATACAATGAGCAGTTCTTC
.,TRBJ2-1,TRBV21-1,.,CASSKVKQGADEQFF,TGTGCCAGCAGCAAAGTTAAACAGGGGGCGGATGAGCAGTTCTTC
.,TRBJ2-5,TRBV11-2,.,CASSLVQGSGETQYF,TGTGCCAGCAGCTTAGTTCAGGGGAGTGGGGAGACCCAGTACTTC
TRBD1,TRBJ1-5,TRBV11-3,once,CASSLRLSGQGENQPQHF,TGTGCCAGCAGCTTGCGTTTAAGCGGACAGGGGGAGAATCAGCCCCAGCATTTT
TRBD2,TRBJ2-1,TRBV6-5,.,CASSVAGAGYEQFF,TGTGCCAGCAGCGTAGCGGGAGCGGGATATGAGCAGTTCTTC